These T cell receptor beta chains were read from a single sample in a study of shared clonotypes between healthy human individuals. Sequencing used immunoSEQ multiplex PCR; TCRdb keeps in-frame clones, though not all of them. Of about 2.4 million clones listed, approximately 94% were seen once; the top ten hold 0.14%. The sequenced sample consisted of naive CD4+ T cells sorted from blood. The receptors originated from a man younger than 30 in good health. CDR3s include the opening cysteine and the closing phenylalanine or tryptophan. Each record gives: clone size, V gene, CDR3 length, J gene, D gene, CDR3 DNA, CDR3 protein. The D gene is left open where the match is weak. A row's size may be missing; if present it is once, few, many or a size class.

.	TRBV6-5	15	TRBJ2-5	.	TGTGCCAGCAGGTGGGGTCGGGTTATTCAAGAGACCCAGTACTTC	CASRWGRVIQETQYF
.	TRBV5-5	17	TRBJ1-4	.	TGTGCCAGCAGCCCTGGAGGGACCTCCTTAATTTCCGAAAAACTGTTTTTT	CASSPGGTSLISEKLFF
.	TRBV4-1	18	TRBJ2-7	TRBD1	TGCGCCAGCAGCCAAAGCCGGCTCGGGACAGGGAGCTCCTACGAGCAGTACTTC	CASSQSRLGTGSSYEQYF
.	TRBV11-2	17	TRBJ2-2	TRBD1	TGTGCCAGCAGCTTAGGACAGGGGGCCCCGAACACCGGGGAGCTGTTTTTT	CASSLGQGAPNTGELFF
.	TRBV6-6	14	TRBJ1-3	.	TGTGCCAGCAGACCAATTAGCTCTGGAAACACCATATATTTT	CASRPISSGNTIYF
.	TRBV28	12	TRBJ1-1	.	TGTGCCAGCATTCTGGGGCCTGCTGAAGCTTTCTTT	CASILGPAEAFF
.	TRBV7-9	12	TRBJ2-3	.	TGTGCCAGCAGCTTACAAACAGATACGCAGTATTTT	CASSLQTDTQYF
.	TRBV11-2	15	TRBJ1-5	TRBD1	TGTGCCAGCAGCTTAGGACAGGGTAGCAATCAGCCCCAGCATTTT	CASSLGQGSNQPQHF
.	TRBV7-2	13	TRBJ2-3	.	TGTGCCAGCAGCCTCCGGCGACGGGATACGCAGTATTTT	CASSLRRRDTQYF
.	TRBV13	16	TRBJ1-5	.	TGTGCCAGCAGCTTAGGCCCTAGAGGGTCCTATCAGCCCCAGCATTTT	CASSLGPRGSYQPQHF
few	TRBV29-1	13	TRBJ2-1	.	TGCAGCGTCCACTTAGGGACTTACAATGAGCAGTTCTTC	CSVHLGTYNEQFF
.	TRBV7-2	15	TRBJ2-7	TRBD1	TGTGCCAGCAGCTCACGACCGGACAGGGCAAGCGAGCAGTACTTC	CASSSRPDRASEQYF
.	TRBV10-1	16	TRBJ2-3	.	TGCGCCAGCAGTGAGTCGTCGGCAGGGGGGAGGGATACGCAGTATTTT	CASSESSAGGRDTQYF
.	TRBV18	12	TRBJ2-5	.	TGTGCCAGCTCATTGGACAGAGAGACCCAGTACTTC	CASSLDRETQYF
.	TRBV9	15	TRBJ1-6	TRBD1	TGTGCCAGCAGCGCCCGGACAGGAGATAATTCACCCCTCCACTTT	CASSARTGDNSPLHF
.	TRBV28	11	TRBJ1-2	.	TGTGCCAGCCGTAAGAAATATGGCTACACCTTC	CASRKKYGYTF
.	TRBV2	15	TRBJ2-1	TRBD2	TGTGCCAGCACTACACTAGCGGGAGGGTACAATGAGCAGTTCTTC	CASTTLAGGYNEQFF
.	TRBV7-3	16	TRBJ2-1	TRBD2	TGTGCCAGCAGCTCCTTAGCGGGGGGGCCGTCGATTGAGCAGTTCTTC	CASSSLAGGPSIEQFF
.	TRBV6-1	14	TRBJ1-5	.	TGTGCCAGCAGGGAATCCGATAACAGTCAGCCCCAGCATTTT	CASRESDNSQPQHF
.	TRBV2	15	TRBJ1-6	TRBD1	TGTGCCAGCAGCGAAGGGACAGAAGCTAATTCACCCCTCCACTTT	CASSEGTEANSPLHF
.	TRBV6-5	15	TRBJ2-5	.	TGTGCCAGCAGTTATAGTTACGGTACCCAAGAGACCCAGTACTTC	CASSYSYGTQETQYF
once	TRBV10-1	13	TRBJ2-7	TRBD1	TGCGCCAGCAGTGAAGATCCAGGGGGCGAGCAGTACTTC	CASSEDPGGEQYF
.	TRBV11-2	14	TRBJ2-2	.	TGTGCCAGCAGCCAGGACAGACCCACCGGGGAGCTGTTTTTT	CASSQDRPTGELFF
.	TRBV5-1	14	TRBJ2-2	.	TGCGCCAGCAGCTTGGCGGGGAGCACCGGGGAGCTGTTTTTT	CASSLAGSTGELFF
.	TRBV4-1	19	TRBJ2-5	.	TGCGCCAGCAGCCAAGGTCCACCCCCCGACTACACAGGATGGGAGACCCAGTACTTC	CASSQGPPPDYTGWETQYF
.	TRBV5-8	18	TRBJ1-1	TRBD1	TGTGCCAGCAGCTTTTTTGGAGGGGGCGGTGGGCCTTATACTGAAGCTTTCTTT	CASSFFGGGGGPYTEAFF
.	TRBV5-1	15	TRBJ2-2	.	TGCGCCAGCAGCTTGGCCCCAGGAAACACCGGGGAGCTGTTTTTT	CASSLAPGNTGELFF
.	TRBV7-8	13	TRBJ1-2	.	TGTGCCAGCAGCTTAGGGGGCAGCTATGGCTACACCTTC	CASSLGGSYGYTF
.	TRBV2	14	TRBJ1-2	TRBD1	TGTGCCAGCAGTGAAGACAGGGGGCTGGATGGCTACACCTTC	CASSEDRGLDGYTF
.	TRBV7-6	17	TRBJ2-7	TRBD2	TGTGCCAGCAGCTCCGGGATTAGCGGGAATCGCAACTACGAGCAGTACTTC	CASSSGISGNRNYEQYF
.	TRBV12-5	18	TRBJ1-1	TRBD1	TGTGCTAGTGGTTTGAATCCTATAACCAGGGGGCTAGGAACTGAAGCTTTCTTT	CASGLNPITRGLGTEAFF
once	TRBV19	14	TRBJ1-1	TRBD1	TGTGCCAGTAGTATGGGCAGGGGGCAAGGTGAAGCTTTCTTT	CASSMGRGQGEAFF
.	TRBV6-1	14	TRBJ1-5	.	TGTGCCAGCAGTGAAGCCCCGACCAATCAGCCCCAGCATTTT	CASSEAPTNQPQHF
.	TRBV29-1	18	TRBJ1-4	.	TGCAGCGTAGCCATGGAGGGGGGCTACCCTCCCGGTAATGAAAAACTGTTTTTT	CSVAMEGGYPPGNEKLFF
.	TRBV28	16	TRBJ2-2	.	TGTGCCAGCAGTCTCGTTGGTGGCGGGGCCCCCGGGGAGCTGTTTTTT	CASSLVGGGAPGELFF
few	TRBV5-1	14	TRBJ1-1	TRBD1	TGCGCCAGCACCCAGGGACAGACGAACACTGAAGCTTTCTTT	CASTQGQTNTEAFF
.	TRBV5-1	14	TRBJ2-5	TRBD1	TGCGCCAGCCCGCGACAGGGTCTATCAGAGACCCAGTACTTC	CASPRQGLSETQYF
.	TRBV5-1	12	TRBJ2-1	.	TGCGCCAGCAGCTTTAGCGCGGATGAGCAGTTCTTC	CASSFSADEQFF
.	TRBV2	12	TRBJ2-1	TRBD1	TGTGCCAGCAGTGACCCGGGACAGGGATATTTCTTC	CASSDPGQGYFF
.	TRBV19	14	TRBJ1-4	TRBD1	TGTGCCAGTACCTCCGGACAGGGGTATGAAAAACTGTTTTTT	CASTSGQGYEKLFF
.	TRBV15	13	TRBJ2-7	.	TGTGCCACCAGCAGCTTTACAGGGTCCGAGCAGTACTTC	CATSSFTGSEQYF
.	TRBV2	13	TRBJ1-1	TRBD1	TGTGCCTCCTGGGACAGGGTAGGGACTGAAGCTTTCTTT	CASWDRVGTEAFF
.	TRBV2	13	TRBJ1-6	.	TGTGCCAGCAACGCAGGGATTAATTCACCCCTCCACTTT	CASNAGINSPLHF
.	TRBV27	15	TRBJ2-5	TRBD2	TGTGCCAGCAGTTTATCGGGGGGGTGGAAAGAGACCCAGTACTTC	CASSLSGGWKETQYF
.	TRBV10-3	14	TRBJ2-4	.	TGTGCCATCAGTGACGAGGGCGCCAAAAACATTCAGTACTTC	CAISDEGAKNIQYF
once	TRBV6-5	15	TRBJ1-2	.	TGTGCCAGCAGTTACTCTGTAGAGGGGAGAGGTGGCTACACCTTC	CASSYSVEGRGGYTF
.	TRBV5-1	15	TRBJ1-5	.	TGCGCCAGCAGCTTGGGCGGGGACCCTAATCAGCCCCAGCATTTT	CASSLGGDPNQPQHF
.	TRBV6-6	11	TRBJ1-5	.	TGTGCCAGCGGAAGGGATCAGCCCCAGCATTTT	CASGRDQPQHF
.	TRBV19	14	TRBJ1-5	.	TGTGCCAGTAGACTAACTAGCAACAATCAGCCCCAGCATTTT	CASRLTSNNQPQHF